This passage covers 26 T cell receptor beta chains from one sample sequenced in a study of blood T cell repertoires in COVID-19. Sequencing was performed with immunoSEQ multiplex PCR; in TCRdb, only in-frame clones are kept and a portion is missing. Of roughly 81,000 clones listed, roughly four fifths are singletons. The specimen sequenced was peripheral blood. The receptors derive from a man aged 60-69 years with acute or convalescent COVID-19.

This clone was seen once. This rearrangement joins TRBV7-2 to TRBJ2-5; 8 bases agree with TRBD1. The CDR3 loop spans 13 amino acids. CDR1 and CDR2 (germline): SGHTA, FQGNSA. Losses at the gene ends were 5 bases for V and 7 bases for J; bases not matched to a gene: 6. CDR3 sequence (DNA): TGTGCCAGCAGCGAAGGACAGGGCGTGACCCAGTACTTC. Translated, it gives CASSEGQGVTQYF.

V is TRBV9 and J is TRBJ2-6, with a possible D match to TRBD1 (5 bases). The V gene lost 0 bases and the J gene lost 2 bases, with 6 bases spanning the gap. This CDR3 has 15 residues. From germline, CDR1 is SGDLS and CDR2 YYNGEE. CDR3 in amino acids: CASSVGGAGANVLTF. The CDR3 coding sequence is TGTGCCAGCAGCGTAGGGGGCGCTGGGGCCAACGTCCTGACTTTC.

The chain has TRBV7-2 and TRBJ2-3; 8 bases agree with TRBD1. The CDR3 is made up of 15 amino acids. The germline V gene has CDR1 SGHTA and CDR2 FQGNSA. Trimming took 5 bases from V and 5 from J; bases not matched to a gene: 9. The CDR3 reads CASSAQGALQDTQYF. DNA for the CDR3: TGTGCCAGCAGCGCCCAGGGGGCGTTACAAGATACGCAGTATTTT.

The rearrangement uses TRBV2 and TRBJ2-5; the D is unclear. Germline assignment: CDR1 SNHLY and CDR2 FYNNEI. This CDR3 has 13 amino acids. V was clipped by 4 bases and J by 5 bases, with 11 bases between them. CDR3 residues: CASSALLSETQYF. As DNA, the CDR3 is TGTGCCAGCAGTGCTCTATTGAGCGAGACCCAGTACTTC.

This clone was observed once. The rearrangement links TRBV7-2 to TRBJ2-3; no firm D call. Per germline, CDR1 SGHTA and CDR2 FQGNSA. The CDR3 consists of 15 residues. V lost 3 bases to trimming and J lost 1 base, with 11 bases between them. The CDR3 DNA reads as TGTGCCAGCAGCTTTATGCCGGCGGGCACAGATACGCAGTATTTT. Amino acid sequence: CASSFMPAGTDTQYF.

This clone appeared a few times. V gene TRBV6-2 or TRBV6-3 combines with J gene TRBJ1-1; D perhaps matches TRBD1 (6 bases). CDR1 is MNHEY, CDR2 SVGEGT, per germline. V gave up 3 bases and J gave up 5 bases, with 13 bases separating them. This CDR3 contains 14 residues. CDR3 in DNA: TGTGCCAGCAGTTATCGGGGGGCGGCTACTGAAGCTTTCTTT. Translating gives CASSYRGAATEAFF.

This chain uses TRBV9 with TRBJ1-2, with unresolved D. V lost 3 bases and J 6 bases, leaving 15 bases between the germline ends. There are 14 residues in the CDR3. Germline V gene lookup returns CDR1 SGDLS and CDR2 YYNGEE. CDR3 DNA: TGTGCCAGCAGCGCCGAGGGCCTTAGGAATGGCTACACCTTC. This translates into CASSAEGLRNGYTF.

The rearrangement joins TRBV18 to TRBJ1-1; TRBD1 aligns across 7 bases. The CDR3 loop spans 12 amino acids. The germline CDR1 and CDR2 sequences are KGHSH and LQKENI. Trimming at V came to 5 bases and at J to 7 bases, leaving 4 bases not matched to a gene. CDR3 DNA sequence: TGTGCCAGCTCAGGGGACAGCCTTGAAGCTTTCTTT. This encodes CASSGDSLEAFF.

The chain is built from TRBV3-1 (or the pseudogene TRBV3-2) and TRBJ2-3; 9 nucleotides align to TRBD2. The CDR3 sequence is 15 residues long. V gave up 3 bases and J gave up 2 bases; unmatched junction bases: 3. From germline, CDR1 is LGHDT and CDR2 YNNKEL (reference sequence). In nucleotides, the CDR3 is TGTGCCAGCAGCCAGGGGACTAGCAACACAGATACGCAGTATTTT. This sequence encodes CASSQGTSNTDTQYF.

This sequence joins TRBV18 and TRBJ2-1; the match to TRBD1 covers 8 bases. Germline V CDR1 and CDR2: KGHSH, LQKENI. The CDR3 consists of 14 residues. The J segment lost 7 bases and the V segment lost 2 bases, leaving 4 bases of the junction unmatched. The CDR3: CASSPRQGTNEQFF. The CDR3 coding sequence is TGTGCCAGCTCACCAAGACAGGGGACGAATGAGCAGTTCTTC.

CDR3 region: CASSLLGAGNTIYF. The CDR3 coding sequence is TGCGCCAGCAGCTTGTTGGGAGCTGGAAACACCATATATTTT. This sequence joins TRBV5-1 and TRBJ1-3; D is ambiguous. V dropped 1 base and J dropped 2 bases, with 7 bases sitting between them. CDR3 length: 14 residues. Looked up from germline, CDR1 is SGHRS and CDR2 is YFSETQ.

The chain uses TRBV5-1 and TRBJ2-4; D possibly corresponds to TRBD1 (5 bases). Between the trimmed V and J ends, which lost 2 bases and 1 base, there was a span of 10 bases. Germline V gene sequence: CDR1 SGHRS, CDR2 YFSETQ. CDR3 length equals 15 residues. The CDR3 loop is CASSFRPGAKNIQYF. CDR3 nucleotides: TGCGCCAGCAGCTTCAGACCAGGGGCCAAAAACATTCAGTACTTC.

This clone was counted between two and nine times. The V and J genes are TRBV7-8 and TRBJ1-2, with D tentatively TRBD1 (6 bases). The CDR3 length is 15 residues. CDR1 and CDR2 (germline): SGHVS, FQNEAQ. V lost 1 base and J 6 bases, leaving 15 bases between the germline ends. The CDR3 DNA sequence: TGTGCCAGCAGCTTAGTGGTCAGGGGTTTGGATGGCTACACCTTC. Protein sequence: CASSLVVRGLDGYTF.

The chain combines TRBV15 with TRBJ2-5, with D possibly matching TRBD2 (7 bases). From germline, CDR1 is LNHNV and CDR2 YYDKDF (reference sequence). The CDR3 consists of 16 residues. V was pared by 0 bases and J by 5 bases, with 16 bases between. CDR3 coding DNA: TGTGCCACCAGCAGAGATAGGGGGGGCCTGACGGAGACCCAGTACTTC. This encodes CATSRDRGGLTETQYF.

The V gene is TRBV7-2, the J gene TRBJ1-5; a weak D match, TRBD1 (6 bases). The V end lost 1 base, the J end lost 7 bases, and 11 bases lay between the germline ends. The CDR3 is 14 residues long. CDR1 and CDR2 (germline): SGHTA, FQGNSA. CDR3 in amino acids: CASSLGARGQPQHF. The CDR3 DNA is TGTGCCAGCAGCTTAGGGGCAAGGGGGCAGCCCCAGCATTTT.

The chain employs TRBV5-1 and TRBJ2-3, with 10 bases aligning to TRBD2. Losses at the gene ends were 9 bases for V and 1 base for J; bases not matched to a gene: 8. The germline CDR1 and CDR2 sequences are SGHRS and YFSETQ. The CDR3 runs 15 residues. This CDR3 is CATRDGTSGTDTQYF. The CDR3 region has the DNA TGCGCCACCCGTGACGGGACTAGCGGCACAGATACGCAGTATTTT.

V usage is TRBV12-5 and J usage is TRBJ2-3; the match to TRBD1 covers 9 bases. Germline assignment: CDR1 LGHNT and CDR2 FRNRAP. With 4 bases clipped from V and 5 bases from J, the junction kept 10 bases outside the gene matches. The CDR3 runs 16 residues. DNA of the CDR3: TGTGCTAGTGGTTCGGGGGGACAGGGTGTAATAGATACGCAGTATTTT. Translated, it gives CASGSGGQGVIDTQYF.

The table lists this clone with a count of one. CDR3: CSVDAWTSEAQYF. In nucleotides, the CDR3 is TGCAGCGTCGACGCTTGGACATCTGAGGCCCAGTACTTC. This chain links TRBV29-1 with TRBJ2-5, with a possible D match to TRBD1 (5 bases). This CDR3 has 13 amino acids. CDR1 and CDR2 from the germline V gene are SQVTM and ANQGSEA. V lost 6 bases to trimming and J lost 9 bases, with 20 bases between them.

The rearrangement uses TRBV6-5 and TRBJ1-5; D unclear. V lost 2 bases and J 9 bases, leaving 11 bases between the germline ends. This CDR3 has 13 amino acids. Germline assignment: CDR1 MNHEY and CDR2 SVGAGI. CDR3 bases: TGTGCCAGCAGTTACACGAGTGCTCGGCCCCAGCATTTT. This translates into CASSYTSARPQHF.

The rearrangement joins TRBV12-3 or TRBV12-4 to TRBJ1-2; D not resolved. V lost 5 bases and J lost 5, with 12 bases in between. The CDR3 is 13 amino acids. The CDR3 reads CASSPRHGYGYTF. Here the CDR3 DNA reads TGTGCCAGCAGTCCCCGACATGGATATGGCTACACCTTC.

This clone was found once. The chain has TRBV28 and TRBJ2-1; 10 positions match TRBD2. Trimming took 4 bases from V and 8 from J; bases not matched to a gene: 11. There are 16 residues in the CDR3. Germline values: CDR1 MDHEN, CDR2 SYDVKM. The CDR3 is CASSSHGEREGYEQFF. The CDR3, as DNA: TGTGCCAGCAGTTCCCACGGGGAGCGGGAGGGTTATGAGCAGTTCTTC.

J is TRBJ2-7 and V is TRBV5-6, with 8 bases fitting TRBD1. The junction had 11 bases not matched to a gene; V was cut back by 5 bases and J by 4 bases. In germline, CDR1 is SGHDT, CDR2 YYEEEE. There are 15 residues in the CDR3. The CDR3 sequence is CASSSTPGQVYEQYF. CDR3 nucleotides: TGTGCCAGCAGTTCAACCCCGGGACAGGTATACGAGCAGTACTTC.

The J gene is TRBJ1-5, the V gene TRBV28; D perhaps matches TRBD1 (6 bases). The CDR3 contains 16 residues. V was pared by 6 bases and J by 1 base, with 16 bases between. Per germline, CDR1 MDHEN and CDR2 SYDVKM. CDR3 sequence reads: CASRKGGGKSNQPQHF. CDR3 coding DNA: TGTGCCAGCAGGAAAGGGGGTGGGAAGAGCAATCAGCCCCAGCATTTT.

The CDR3: CASSTKIDRAGLGGNQPQHF. DNA of the CDR3: TGTGCCAGCAGTACCAAAATAGACAGGGCAGGGTTAGGGGGCAATCAGCCCCAGCATTTT. The rearrangement joins TRBV2 to TRBJ1-5; 7 nucleotides agree with TRBD1. This CDR3 spans 20 amino acids. V shed 5 bases and J 2 bases; nucleotides not matched to a gene: 21. Germline lookup yields CDR1 SNHLY and CDR2 FYNNEI.

The J gene is TRBJ2-7, the V gene TRBV5-6, with 9 positions matching TRBD1. V was clipped by 0 bases and J by 7 bases; unmatched bases: 8. There are 15 residues in the CDR3. The germline V gene encodes CDR1 SGHDT and CDR2 YYEEEE. CDR3 residues: CASSLVGDRVGEQYF. CDR3 coding DNA: TGTGCCAGCAGCTTGGTTGGGGACAGGGTGGGAGAGCAGTACTTC.

The rearrangement joins TRBV5-1 to TRBJ2-7; D remains ambiguous. Germline values: CDR1 SGHRS, CDR2 YFSETQ. CDR3 length: 14 amino acids. Deletions cut 5 bases from V and 2 bases from J, with 14 bases between. The CDR3, as DNA: TGCGCCAGCAGAGACAATCCCTCAGCCTACGAGCAGTACTTC. Protein product: CASRDNPSAYEQYF.